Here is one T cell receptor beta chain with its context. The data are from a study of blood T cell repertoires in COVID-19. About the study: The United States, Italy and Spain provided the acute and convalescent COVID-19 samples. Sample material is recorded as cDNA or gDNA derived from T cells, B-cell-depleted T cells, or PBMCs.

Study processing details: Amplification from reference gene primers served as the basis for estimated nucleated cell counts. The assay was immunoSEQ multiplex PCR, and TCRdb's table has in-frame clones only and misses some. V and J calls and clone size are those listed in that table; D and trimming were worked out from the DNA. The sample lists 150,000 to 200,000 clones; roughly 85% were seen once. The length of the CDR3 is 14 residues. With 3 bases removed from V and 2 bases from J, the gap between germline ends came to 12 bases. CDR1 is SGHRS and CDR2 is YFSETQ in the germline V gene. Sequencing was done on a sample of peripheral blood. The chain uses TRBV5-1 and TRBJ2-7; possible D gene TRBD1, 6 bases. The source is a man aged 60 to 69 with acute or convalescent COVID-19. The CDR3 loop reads CASSSGQSPYEQYF. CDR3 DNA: TGCGCCAGCAGCTCCGGACAGAGTCCCTACGAGCAGTACTTC. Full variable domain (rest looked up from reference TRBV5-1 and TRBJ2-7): KAGVTQTPRYLIKTRGQQVTLSCSPISGHRSVSWYQQTPGQGLQFLFEYFSETQRNKGNFPGRFSGRQFSNSRSEMNVSTLELGDSALYLCASSSGQSPYEQYFGPGTRLTVT.